This TCR beta chain was documented in a study of PD-L1 blockade in urothelial cancer. The time point was: pretreatment peripheral blood. Sequenced by immunoSEQ multiplex PCR; TCRdb stores in-frame clones only, minus some. The sample shows 56,000 or so clones, 85% of them seen only once. Trimming removed 7 bases at V and 7 bases at J, with 11 bases between. CDR3 length equals 12 residues. Germline-derived CDR1 and CDR2 are LNHDA and SQIVND (reference sequence). The genes are TRBV19 and TRBJ1-5; the D is unclear. Source: PBMCs, taken around atezolizumab (anti-PD-L1) treatment. The source is a man in his 70s with urothelial cancer. In DNA, the CDR3 is TGTGCCAGTAATGCCGGGTACCAGCCCCAGCATTTT. It is translated as CASNAGYQPQHF.